A single sample is the source of the 7 T cell receptor beta chains below, sequenced in a study of CD4 T cells in relation to SARS-CoV-2 and coronaviruses (dated by TCRdb to the early 2020s). CD4+ T cells from unexposed donors were collected before the COVID-19 pandemic (2011-2018). After around eleven days of culture, CD4+ T cells were isolated with the EasySep CD4+ T cell isolation kit. These TCRs' antigens remain unknown. Library generation was performed with the immunoSEQ multiplex PCR assay. Sourced from immuneACCESS, this table was stored by TCRdb with only in-frame sequences that have V and J called. A share of the clones is absent; for the studies checked, an unresolved V gene accounts for under half, and the remainder has no known explanation. This sample holds more than 20,000 clones; about 80% were observed only once. About 17% of the sample belongs to the ten largest clones. The sequencing input was CD4+ T cells from PBMCs, cultured in vitro. Source of these receptors: a human donor in good health.

The genes are TRBV15 and TRBJ2-1, with 12 bases fitting TRBD1. Germline CDR1 is LNHNV and CDR2 is YYDKDF (reference sequence). V gave up 1 base and J gave up 7 bases; unmatched junction bases: 5. This CDR3 contains 16 residues. CDR3 sequence reads: CATSRAGTGGLNEQFF. In DNA form, the CDR3 reads TGTGCCACCAGCAGAGCGGGGACAGGGGGCTTGAATGAGCAGTTCTTC.

In DNA, the CDR3 is TGTGCCAGCAGTGACTCTGGGACTCAAGGACACACAGATACGCAGTATTTT. Protein sequence: CASSDSGTQGHTDTQYF. The chain carries TRBV6-4 and TRBJ2-3; the D gene is possibly TRBD2 (6 bases). V dropped 0 bases and J dropped 2 bases, with 15 bases sitting between them. Germline CDR1 is MRHNA and CDR2 is SNTAGT. The CDR3 is 17 residues long.

CDR3 sequence reads: CASSTGAIGETQYF. CDR3 DNA: TGTGCCAGCAGCACCGGGGCTATCGGGGAGACCCAGTACTTC. The rearrangement joins TRBV6-5 to TRBJ2-5, with D perhaps matching TRBD1 or TRBD2 (5 bases each). Trimming took 6 bases from V and 5 from J, leaving 16 bases between them. This CDR3 region has 14 residues. CDR1 and CDR2 (germline): MNHEY, SVGAGI.

The gene calls are TRBV14 and TRBJ1-2; D unresolved. Germline CDR1 reads SGHDN; CDR2 reads FVKESK. The CDR3 totals 12 residues. Trimming pared 0 bases from V and 9 bases from J, leaving 8 bases between. Written as DNA, the CDR3 is TGTGCCAGCAGCCAAGACAGGTTTCGCTACACCTTC. Translation gives CASSQDRFRYTF.

This clone has only a few counts. V and J are TRBV27 and TRBJ2-7; 8 positions agree with TRBD2. J lost 6 bases, V lost 5 bases, and 18 bases had no gene match. The CDR3 loop spans 17 amino acids. Germline V CDR1 and CDR2: MNHEY, SMNVEV (reference sequence). As DNA, the CDR3 is TGTGCCAGCAGTCTATTAAGCGGGAGCTCATCTCCCCTCGAGCAGTACTTC. It is translated as CASSLLSGSSSPLEQYF.

The gene calls are TRBV10-3 and TRBJ2-3; 9 bases fit TRBD2. The CDR3 extends over 15 amino acids. Germline V gives CDR1 ENHRY, CDR2 SYGVKD. Trimming removed 4 bases from V and 6 bases from J; junction bases left unmatched: 8. CDR3 in DNA: TGTGCCATCAGTGGGGTGGCGGGAGGGGCCGATACGCAGTATTTT. As protein: CAISGVAGGADTQYF.

This clone occurred once. The rearrangement links TRBV6-5 to TRBJ1-1; weak D call: TRBD1 (6 bases). Looked up from germline, CDR1 is MNHEY and CDR2 is SVGAGI. V lost 0 bases and J lost 11, with 13 bases in between. The CDR3 is 13 amino acids. DNA for the CDR3: TGTGCCAGCAGTTACTCAGACAGGAGCCGGGCTTTCTTT. Its translation is CASSYSDRSRAFF.